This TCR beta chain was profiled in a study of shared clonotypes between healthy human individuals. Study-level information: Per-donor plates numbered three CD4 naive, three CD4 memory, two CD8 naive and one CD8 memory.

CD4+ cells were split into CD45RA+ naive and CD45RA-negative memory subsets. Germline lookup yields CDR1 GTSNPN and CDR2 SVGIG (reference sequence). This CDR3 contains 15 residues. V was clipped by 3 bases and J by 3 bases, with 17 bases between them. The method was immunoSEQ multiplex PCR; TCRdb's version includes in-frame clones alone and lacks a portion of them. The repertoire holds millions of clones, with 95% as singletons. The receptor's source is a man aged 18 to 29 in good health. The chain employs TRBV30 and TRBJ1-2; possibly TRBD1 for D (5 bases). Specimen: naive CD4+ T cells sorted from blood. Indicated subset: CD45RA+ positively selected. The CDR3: CAWRGNRQKYYGYTF. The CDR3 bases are TGTGCCTGGAGGGGGAACAGACAGAAGTACTATGGCTACACCTTC.